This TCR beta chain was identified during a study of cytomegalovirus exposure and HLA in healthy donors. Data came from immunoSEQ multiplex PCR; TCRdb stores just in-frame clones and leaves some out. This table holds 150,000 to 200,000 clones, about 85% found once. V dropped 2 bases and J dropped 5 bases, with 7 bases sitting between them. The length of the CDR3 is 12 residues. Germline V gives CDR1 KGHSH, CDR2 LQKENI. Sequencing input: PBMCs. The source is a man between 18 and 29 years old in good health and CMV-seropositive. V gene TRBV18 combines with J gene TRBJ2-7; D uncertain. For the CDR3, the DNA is TGTGCCAGCTCACCAGATACGGACGAGCAGTACTTC. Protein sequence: CASSPDTDEQYF.